Presented here are 25 T cell receptor beta chains from one specimen sequenced in a study of graft-versus-host responses after intestinal transplantation. Here immunoSEQ multiplex PCR was the method, and the copy in TCRdb shows in-frame clones only, minus some. Of 99,000 or so clones in the sample, roughly 90% were seen once. The antigens for these receptors are not known. The material sequenced was unstimulated CD8+ T cells sorted from spleen or lymph node cells, taken before transplant. These receptors were collected from a human donor who was the organ donor for an intestinal transplant.

This chain joins TRBV2 and TRBJ1-3; TRBD1 agrees at 8 bases. Trimming cost V 4 bases and J 2 bases; bases outside gene matches: 4. CDR3 length: 15 amino acids. Germline V gene lookup returns CDR1 SNHLY and CDR2 FYNNEI. CDR3 coding DNA: TGTGCCAGCAGTGGGGGGACAGGTACTGGAAACACCATATATTTT. Amino acids: CASSGGTGTGNTIYF.

This clone was seen once. The chain recombines TRBV5-1 with TRBJ1-6, with 8 bases identical to TRBD1. Germline V gives CDR1 SGHRS, CDR2 YFSETQ. This CDR3 is 13 amino acids long. Trimming cost V 7 bases and J 9 bases; bases outside gene matches: 6. The CDR3 DNA follows: TGCGCCAGCCGGGGACAGGCATCTTCACCCCTCCACTTT. Translated, it gives CASRGQASSPLHF.

The chain joins TRBV28 to TRBJ1-2; 8 bases are a match to TRBD1. The germline gives CDR1 MDHEN, CDR2 SYDVKM. V dropped 3 bases and J dropped 2; count of bases not matched to a gene: 2. The CDR3 consists of 14 residues. CDR3 in amino acids: CASSFAGGNYGYTF. The DNA for the CDR3 is TGTGCCAGCAGTTTCGCAGGGGGCAACTATGGCTACACCTTC.

The chain joins TRBV7-9 to TRBJ2-2, with 10 positions matching TRBD1. V shed 4 bases, J shed 7 bases, and the junction held 6 bases outside the gene matches. Germline CDR1 is SEHNR and CDR2 is FQNEAQ (reference sequence). CDR3 length equals 15 residues. The CDR3 sequence is CASSSWTGGFGELFF. For the CDR3, the DNA is TGTGCCAGCAGCTCCTGGACAGGGGGGTTCGGGGAGCTGTTTTTT.

This rearrangement joins TRBV15 to TRBJ2-5, with 9 bases aligning to TRBD2. Germline CDR1 is LNHNV and CDR2 is YYDKDF (reference sequence). Trimming cost V 0 bases and J 4 bases; bases outside gene matches: 12. The CDR3 extends over 18 amino acids. CDR3 protein: CATSREGMAGGPGETQYF. The CDR3 DNA reads as TGTGCCACCAGCAGAGAGGGCATGGCGGGAGGGCCGGGAGAGACCCAGTACTTC.

CDR3 DNA: TGTGCCAGCAGCACGACAGAGTACACTGAAGCTTTCTTT. Its translation is CASSTTEYTEAFF. The rearrangement joins TRBV5-4 to TRBJ1-1, with D perhaps matching TRBD1 (5 bases). V lost 4 bases to trimming and J lost 3 bases, with 10 bases between them. This CDR3 comprises 13 residues. Germline CDR1 reads SGHNT; CDR2 reads YYREEE (reference sequence).

This clone appeared a single time. The chain has TRBV7-9 and TRBJ1-2; 9 bases are shared with TRBD1. Losses at the gene ends were 5 bases for V and 12 bases for J; bases not matched to a gene: 10. Germline V gene data show CDR1 as SEHNR and CDR2 as FQNEAQ (reference sequence). CDR3 size: 13 residues. The chain's CDR3 is CASSRNPGTGNTF. CDR3 bases: TGTGCCAGCAGCCGAAATCCCGGGACAGGGAACACCTTC.

This chain uses TRBV18 with TRBJ2-5, with unresolved D. The germline V gene encodes CDR1 KGHSH and CDR2 LQKENI. CDR3 length equals 14 residues. Trimming cost V 1 base and J 3 bases, with 9 bases left between them. CDR3 sequence reads: CASSPQENKETQYF. The CDR3 DNA sequence: TGTGCCAGCTCACCACAGGAGAACAAAGAGACCCAGTACTTC.

The chain joins TRBV10-3 to TRBJ2-7; 9 nucleotides align to TRBD1. This CDR3 spans 14 amino acids. V lost 2 bases to trimming and J lost 4 bases; unmatched junction nucleotides: 3. Germline CDR1 and CDR2: ENHRY and SYGVKD. The CDR3 DNA follows: TGTGCCATCAGTGAGATGACAGGGGGTTACGAGCAGTACTTC. It yields the protein CAISEMTGGYEQYF.

The chain recombines TRBV9 with TRBJ2-2; D may be TRBD1 (5 bases). CDR1 and CDR2 (germline): SGDLS, YYNGEE. The CDR3 totals 13 residues. Trimming pared 1 base from V and 5 bases from J, leaving 6 bases between. CDR3 amino acids: CASSVTGTGELFF. CDR3 sequence (DNA): TGTGCCAGCAGCGTAACAGGAACCGGGGAGCTGTTTTTT. The entire variable domain, with the rest obtained from reference TRBV9 and TRBJ2-2, is as follows: DSGVTQTPKHLITATGQRVTLRCSPRSGDLSVYWYQQSLDQGLQFLIQYYNGEERAKGNILERFSAQQFPDLHSELNLSSLELGDSALYFCASSVTGTGELFFGEGSRLTVL.

The V and J genes are TRBV29-1 and TRBJ2-1; TRBD1 matches at 8 bases. The CDR3 consists of 16 residues. The germline CDR1 and CDR2 sequences are SQVTM and ANQGSEA. V dropped 6 bases and J dropped 2; count of bases not matched to a gene: 12. CDR3 sequence reads: CSVEDRAQWPYNEQFF. The CDR3, as DNA: TGCAGCGTAGAGGACAGGGCACAATGGCCCTACAATGAGCAGTTCTTC.

The chain recombines TRBV5-4 with TRBJ1-2, with a weak D call TRBD1 (5 bases). The CDR3 is 12 residues long. Germline CDR1 SGHNT, CDR2 YYREEE (reference sequence). Between the trimmed V and J ends, which lost 9 bases and 6 bases, there was a span of 15 bases. This CDR3 reads CATTHGGNGYTF. CDR3 bases: TGTGCCACCACACACGGGGGAAATGGCTACACCTTC.

This chain links TRBV29-1 with TRBJ2-1; the match to TRBD2 covers 15 bases. CDR3 size: 20 residues. The V gene end was trimmed by 6 bases and the J gene end by 0 bases; junction bases not matched to a gene: 15. In germline, CDR1 is SQVTM, CDR2 ANQGSEA. The DNA of the CDR3 is TGCAGCGTCGGGGCACCCGGGACTAGCGGGGGGCAAAGCTCCTACAATGAGCAGTTCTTC. Its protein product is CSVGAPGTSGGQSSYNEQFF.

This clone has a single count. CDR3 sequence: CASSLAAGGPHNEQFF. The CDR3 DNA sequence: TGTGCCAGCAGCTTAGCGGCTGGGGGCCCACACAATGAGCAGTTCTTC. The J gene is TRBJ2-1, the V gene TRBV7-9; D is possibly TRBD1 (6 bases). The V end lost 0 bases, the J end lost 5 bases, and 14 bases lay between the germline ends. CDR1 and CDR2 from the germline V gene are SEHNR and FQNEAQ (reference sequence). The CDR3 is 16 residues long. The full variable domain, in which reference TRBV7-9 and TRBJ2-1 provide the parts outside the CDR3, is DTGVSQNPRHKITKRGQNVTFRCDPISEHNRLYWYRQTLGQGPEFLTYFQNEAQLEKSRLLSDRFSAERPKGSFSTLEIQRTEQGDSAMYLCASSLAAGGPHNEQFFGPGTRLTVL.

V usage is TRBV29-1 and J usage is TRBJ2-1; 7 bases map to TRBD2. Germline V gene sequence: CDR1 SQVTM, CDR2 ANQGSEA. This CDR3 spans 14 amino acids. J lost 3 bases, V lost 7 bases, and 9 bases had no gene match. CDR3 in DNA: TGCAGCGCTAGTAGGAGCGGGAACTACAATGAGCAGTTCTTC. Protein sequence: CSASRSGNYNEQFF.

The genes are TRBV6-6 and TRBJ2-7; 7 bases align to TRBD1. Germline V gene lookup returns CDR1 MNHNY and CDR2 SVGAGI (reference sequence). This CDR3 region has 16 residues. J lost 1 base, V lost 4 bases, and 10 bases had no gene match. The CDR3 loop is CASSSLRDSVSYEQYF. As DNA, the CDR3 is TGTGCCAGCAGTTCCCTCCGGGACAGCGTTTCCTACGAGCAGTACTTC.

The gene calls are TRBV13 and TRBJ2-5; D possibly corresponds to TRBD1 (5 bases). Germline V gene data show CDR1 as PRHDT and CDR2 as FYEKMQ (reference sequence). The CDR3 covers 13 residues. The germline V and J ends were trimmed by 2 bases and 2 bases, with 6 bases remaining between them. The CDR3 loop is CASSLRQQETQYF. CDR3 DNA sequence: TGTGCCAGCAGCTTAAGACAGCAAGAGACCCAGTACTTC.

The rearrangement joins TRBV4-2 to TRBJ2-1; 7 nucleotides line up with TRBD2. V shed 2 bases and J 3 bases; nucleotides not matched to a gene: 1. The CDR3 length is 14 residues. Germline CDR1 is LGHNA and CDR2 is YNFKEQ. The CDR3 coding sequence is TGTGCCAGCAGCCAAACGGGAGGCTACAATGAGCAGTTCTTC. Translation: CASSQTGGYNEQFF.

The V call is TRBV4-1, the J call TRBJ2-1; TRBD1 aligns across 9 bases. The CDR3 runs to 15 residues. Germline V CDR1 and CDR2: MGHRA, YSYEKL. The V gene end was trimmed by 4 bases and the J gene end by 3 bases; junction bases not matched to a gene: 4. CDR3 in amino acids: CASSPRDRDYNEQFF. In DNA, the CDR3 is TGCGCCAGCAGCCCCCGGGACAGGGACTACAATGAGCAGTTCTTC.

The chain joins TRBV19 to TRBJ2-7, with D possibly being TRBD2 (6 bases). Trimming took 5 bases from V and 5 from J, leaving 7 bases between them. The CDR3 totals 11 residues. The germline V gene encodes CDR1 LNHDA and CDR2 SQIVND (reference sequence). CDR3: CASSPGDEQYF. The CDR3 coding sequence is TGTGCCAGTAGTCCGGGGGACGAGCAGTACTTC.

The rearrangement joins TRBV6-1 to TRBJ2-1; D ambiguous. The germline V gene encodes CDR1 MNHNS and CDR2 SASEGT. V was shortened by 3 bases and J by 6 bases, with 9 bases between the two germline ends. There are 13 residues in the CDR3. Here the CDR3 DNA reads TGTGCCAGCAGTGAGCCTACTTTCAATGAGCAGTTCTTC. Encoded protein: CASSEPTFNEQFF.

This clone was detected a few times. The CDR3 protein is CASSQFGQGNDSPLHF. The CDR3 nucleotides read TGTGCCAGCAGCCAATTTGGACAGGGGAATGATTCACCCCTCCACTTT. V is TRBV4-2 and J is TRBJ1-6; 9 nucleotides align to TRBD1. CDR3 size: 16 residues. V was clipped by 2 bases and J by 8 bases; unmatched bases: 7. Germline assignment: CDR1 LGHNA and CDR2 YNFKEQ.

This chain uses TRBV5-8 with TRBJ2-3; D not certain. The CDR3 totals 17 residues. V lost 6 bases and J 2 bases, leaving 22 bases between the germline ends. The germline V gene encodes CDR1 SGHTS and CDR2 YDEGEE. In DNA, the CDR3 is TGTGCCAGCACCTTAGATCGGGTGGGTTCTACCACAGATACGCAGTATTTT. Its translation: CASTLDRVGSTTDTQYF.

The chain uses TRBV12-5 and TRBJ2-4, with D unclear. This CDR3 is 13 amino acids long. Trimming removed 2 bases at V and 5 bases at J, with 7 bases between. Germline CDR1 and CDR2: LGHNT and FRNRAP. The CDR3 sequence is CASGLSGQNIQYF. The CDR3 DNA is TGTGCTAGTGGTTTGTCTGGCCAAAACATTCAGTACTTC.

V usage is TRBV2 and J usage is TRBJ2-1; 9 nucleotides align to TRBD2. CDR3 size: 16 residues. J gave up 7 bases and V 4 bases, and 11 bases lay outside the gene matches. Germline V gene data show CDR1 as SNHLY and CDR2 as FYNNEI. In DNA, the CDR3 is TGTGCCAGCAGTGTGGCGCGGGGGGGCCTGGGTAATGAGCAGTTCTTC. Translating gives CASSVARGGLGNEQFF. The full variable domain, completed using reference TRBV2 and TRBJ2-1, is EPEVTQTPSHQVTQMGQEVILRCVPISNHLYFYWYRQILGQKVEFLVSFYNNEISEKSEIFDDQFSVERPDGSNFTLKIRSTKLEDSAMYFCASSVARGGLGNEQFFGPGTRLTVL.